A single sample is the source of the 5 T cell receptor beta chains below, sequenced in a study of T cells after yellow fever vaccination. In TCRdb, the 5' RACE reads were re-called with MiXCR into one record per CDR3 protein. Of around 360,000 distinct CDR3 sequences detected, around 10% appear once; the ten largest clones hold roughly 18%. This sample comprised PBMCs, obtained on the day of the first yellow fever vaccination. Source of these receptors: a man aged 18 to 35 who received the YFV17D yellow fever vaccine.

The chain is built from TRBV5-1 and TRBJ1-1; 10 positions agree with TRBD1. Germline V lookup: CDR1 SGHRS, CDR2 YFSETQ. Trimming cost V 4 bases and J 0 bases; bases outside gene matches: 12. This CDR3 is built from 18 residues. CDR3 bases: TGCGCCAGCAGCCCGCGGGACAGGGGATGGGTACTGAACACTGAAGCTTTCTTT. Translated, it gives CASSPRDRGWVLNTEAFF.

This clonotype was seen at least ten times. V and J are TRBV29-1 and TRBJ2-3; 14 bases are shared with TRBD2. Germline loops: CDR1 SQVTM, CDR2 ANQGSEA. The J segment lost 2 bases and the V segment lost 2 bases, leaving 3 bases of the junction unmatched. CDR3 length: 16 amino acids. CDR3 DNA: TGCAGCGTTGAAATGGGACTAGCGGGGGACACAGATACGCAGTATTTT. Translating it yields CSVEMGLAGDTDTQYF.

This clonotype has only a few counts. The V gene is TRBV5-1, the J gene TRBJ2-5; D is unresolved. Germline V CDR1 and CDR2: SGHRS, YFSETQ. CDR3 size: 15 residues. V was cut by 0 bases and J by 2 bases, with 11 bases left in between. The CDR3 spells CASSLARSRQETQYF. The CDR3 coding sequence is TGCGCCAGCAGCTTGGCCAGGTCGAGGCAAGAGACCCAGTACTTC.

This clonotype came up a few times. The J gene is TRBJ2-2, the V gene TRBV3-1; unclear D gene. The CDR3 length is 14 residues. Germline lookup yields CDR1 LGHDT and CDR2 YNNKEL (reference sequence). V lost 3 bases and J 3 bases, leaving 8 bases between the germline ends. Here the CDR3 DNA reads TGTGCCAGCAGCCACCGAGCACACACCGGGGAGCTGTTTTTT. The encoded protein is CASSHRAHTGELFF.

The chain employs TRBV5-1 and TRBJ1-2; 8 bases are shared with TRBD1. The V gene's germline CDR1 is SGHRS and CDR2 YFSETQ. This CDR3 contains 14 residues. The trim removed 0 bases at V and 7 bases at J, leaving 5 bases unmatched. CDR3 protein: CASSLGTGIGGYTF. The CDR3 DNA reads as TGCGCCAGCAGCTTGGGGACAGGGATTGGTGGCTACACCTTC.